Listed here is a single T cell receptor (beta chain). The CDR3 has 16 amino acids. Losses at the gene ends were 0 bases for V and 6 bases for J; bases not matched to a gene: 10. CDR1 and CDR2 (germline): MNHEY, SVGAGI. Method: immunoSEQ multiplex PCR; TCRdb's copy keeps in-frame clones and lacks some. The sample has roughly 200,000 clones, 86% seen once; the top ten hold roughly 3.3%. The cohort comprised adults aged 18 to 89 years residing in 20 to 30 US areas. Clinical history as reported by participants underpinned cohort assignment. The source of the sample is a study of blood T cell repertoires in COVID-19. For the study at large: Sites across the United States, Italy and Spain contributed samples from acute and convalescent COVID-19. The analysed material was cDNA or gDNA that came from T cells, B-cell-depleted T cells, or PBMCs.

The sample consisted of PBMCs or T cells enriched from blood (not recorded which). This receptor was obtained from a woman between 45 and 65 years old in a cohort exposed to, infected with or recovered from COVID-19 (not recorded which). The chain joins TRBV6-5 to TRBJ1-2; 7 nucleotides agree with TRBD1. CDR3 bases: TGTGCCAGCAGTTACTCCCCCTCGACAGGGATGGATGGCTACACCTTC. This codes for CASSYSPSTGMDGYTF.